The 31 T cell receptor beta chains in this list originate from one sample, sequenced in a study. Cells sorted as Tregs were CD4+, CD25+ and CD127-/low. MiXCR, applied by TCRdb to the 5' RACE reads, yields one record per CDR3 protein. The sample contains roughly 45,000 distinct CDR3 sequences, approximately 22% of which appear only once. Sequenced input: Tregs sorted from blood. These receptors all stem from a female donor with breast cancer.

This clonotype has at least ten counts. This rearrangement joins TRBV27 to TRBJ2-7; D possibly corresponds to TRBD2 (6 bases). CDR1 and CDR2 (germline): MNHEY, SMNVEV (reference sequence). CDR3 size: 15 residues. Trimming removed 1 base at V and 2 bases at J, with 12 bases between. CDR3 sequence (DNA): TGTGCCAGCAGTTTATTAGAGCGGGCCCCCTACGAGCAGTACTTC. Amino acid sequence: CASSLLERAPYEQYF.

Note on this clonotype: A much larger clone sits a single nucleotide away, making a read error possible. This chain joins TRBV4-1 and TRBJ1-2; D unclear. The CDR3 is 15 amino acids. Germline V gene data show CDR1 as MGHRA and CDR2 as YSYEKL. The V end lost 4 bases, the J end lost 7 bases, and 19 bases lay between the germline ends. CDR3 protein: CASSLGEGDLGGYTF. Here the CDR3 DNA reads TGCGCCAGCAGCCTTGGGGAGGGCGACCTAGGTGGCTACACCTTC.

This clonotype appeared a few times. The V call is TRBV5-1, the J call TRBJ2-5; no clear D gene. V lost 4 bases and J lost 5, with 18 bases in between. The CDR3 is 15 residues long. CDR1 and CDR2 from the germline V gene are SGHRS and YFSETQ. CDR3 in DNA: TGCGCCAGCAGCGAATATCCGGGCAATGGGGAGACCCAGTACTTC. This gives the protein CASSEYPGNGETQYF.

This clonotype has only a few counts. V usage is TRBV6-5 and J usage is TRBJ2-7; maybe TRBD1 (6 bases). The CDR3 totals 14 residues. Germline CDR1 reads MNHEY; CDR2 reads SVGAGI. The V end was cut by 2 bases, the J end by 2 bases, with 10 bases between. In DNA form, the CDR3 reads TGTGCCAGCAGTTACGTGGGGGCCCCCTACGAGCAGTACTTC. Translating it yields CASSYVGAPYEQYF.

In this sample, this clonotype is medium-sized (0.01 to 0.1%). The chain couples TRBV9 to TRBJ2-7; 8 bases are a match to TRBD2. Germline loops: CDR1 SGDLS, CDR2 YYNGEE. This CDR3 is 16 amino acids long. Unmatched junction bases numbered 8, after V lost 0 bases and J lost 3 bases. The CDR3 coding sequence is TGTGCCAGCAGCGTAGGGACGGGAGGGTCCTACTACGAGCAGTACTTC. Its translation: CASSVGTGGSYYEQYF.

To note about this clonotype: A clone one base away is much larger, so this may be a read error. Lacking the conserved final phenylalanine or tryptophan, this CDR3 likely reflects a read error. The chain couples TRBV7-3 to TRBJ2-1; 7 bases are a match to TRBD1. CDR3 length equals 14 residues. Germline CDR1 reads SGHTA; CDR2 reads FQGTGA. J was trimmed by 6 bases and V by 10 bases; bases with no gene match: 12. The chain's CDR3 is CATAQTSGGNEQFY. In DNA form, the CDR3 reads TGTGCCACCGCCCAGACCTCAGGGGGCAATGAGCAGTTCTAC.

This clonotype was seen repeatedly, ten times or more. V and J are TRBV20-1 and TRBJ2-7; D may be TRBD2 (7 bases). Trimming removed 6 bases at V and 4 bases at J, with 22 bases between. Germline V CDR1 and CDR2: DFQATT, SNEGSKA (reference sequence). The CDR3 spans 15 residues. The CDR3 DNA reads TGCAGTGCGGACGGTACGGGGGGCGCAGGGTACGAGCAGTACTTC. The encoded protein is CSADGTGGAGYEQYF.

The chain has TRBV7-2 and TRBJ2-1; D call uncertain. The germline gives CDR1 SGHTA, CDR2 FQGNSA. V gave up 2 bases and J gave up 8 bases, with 13 bases separating them. CDR3 length: 14 amino acids. CDR3 protein: CASSLYLGRDEQFF. The CDR3 DNA is TGTGCCAGCAGCTTATACCTGGGCCGCGATGAGCAGTTCTTC.

A few counts support this clonotype. V is TRBV13 and J is TRBJ2-7; D not resolved. CDR3 length: 14 residues. V was pared by 1 base and J by 2 bases, with 9 bases between. Germline CDR1 and CDR2: PRHDT and FYEKMQ (reference sequence). The DNA of the CDR3 is TGTGCCAGCAGCTTAGAACAGAGCGCCTACGAGCAGTACTTC. The encoded protein is CASSLEQSAYEQYF.

This clonotype was seen repeatedly, ten times or more. This chain joins TRBV5-1 and TRBJ2-1, with D perhaps TRBD2 (6 bases). CDR1 and CDR2 (germline): SGHRS, YFSETQ. The CDR3 loop spans 16 amino acids. V lost 6 bases and J 0 bases, leaving 16 bases between the germline ends. In DNA form, the CDR3 reads TGCGCCAGCACCTCGGGGGATCTAAGCTCCTACAATGAGCAGTTCTTC. Translation gives CASTSGDLSSYNEQFF.

The chain uses TRBV3-1 and TRBJ2-6; D is perhaps TRBD2 (6 bases). The V and J ends lost 4 bases and 4 bases respectively, with 8 bases between them. In germline, CDR1 is LGHDT, CDR2 YNNKEL (reference sequence). The CDR3 is 14 amino acids. CDR3 sequence (DNA): TGTGCCAGCAGCCCGGGAGCAGGGGCCAACGTCCTGACTTTC. Translating it yields CASSPGAGANVLTF.

The genes are TRBV6-1 and TRBJ2-7; D possibly corresponds to TRBD1 (6 bases). Germline lookup yields CDR1 MNHNS and CDR2 SASEGT. Trimming removed 0 bases from V and 0 bases from J, with 6 bases in between. The CDR3 extends over 14 amino acids. The CDR3 spells CASSEADSSYEQYF. The CDR3 DNA reads TGTGCCAGCAGTGAAGCGGACAGCTCCTACGAGCAGTACTTC.

This clonotype was found a few times. The J gene is TRBJ2-1, the V gene TRBV9; no clear D. There are 12 residues in the CDR3. The germline CDR1 and CDR2 sequences are SGDLS and YYNGEE. V lost 0 bases and J 6 bases, leaving 4 bases between the germline ends. CDR3 coding DNA: TGTGCCAGCAGCGTAGATGCCAATGAGCAGTTCTTC. Translated: CASSVDANEQFF.

This clonotype has just a few counts. CDR3 sequence reads: CACHDTAEAFF. The CDR3 DNA is TGTGCCTGCCACGACACCGCGGAAGCTTTCTTT. The gene calls are TRBV30 and TRBJ1-1; no firm D call. Germline V CDR1 and CDR2: GTSNPN, SVGIG (reference sequence). V lost 6 bases and J lost 8, with 13 bases in between. The CDR3 covers 11 residues.

This clonotype was seen more than once but under ten times. The V and J genes are TRBV12-3 or TRBV12-4 and TRBJ1-2; unclear D gene. The germline V and J ends were trimmed by 6 bases and 1 base, with 6 bases remaining between them. The CDR3 consists of 12 residues. The CDR3 loop reads CASSRSNYGYTF. Written as DNA, the CDR3 is TGTGCCAGCAGCCGCAGTAACTATGGCTACACCTTC.

This clonotype was observed a handful of times. The V gene is TRBV7-6, the J gene TRBJ2-2; 12 bases are shared with TRBD2. V gave up 3 bases and J gave up 4 bases; unmatched junction bases: 6. The CDR3 length is 17 residues. The germline gives CDR1 SGHVS, CDR2 FNYEAQ. The CDR3 DNA reads TGTGCCAGCAGCTTCCTACTAGCGGGAGGACGCACCGGGGAGCTGTTTTTT. It is translated as CASSFLLAGGRTGELFF.

The rearrangement links TRBV28 to TRBJ1-2; 9 positions agree with TRBD1. From germline, CDR1 is MDHEN and CDR2 SYDVKM. Trimming cost V 5 bases and J 5 bases; bases outside gene matches: 3. CDR3 length: 13 residues. This chain's CDR3 is CASSRTGVYGYTF. Here the CDR3 DNA reads TGTGCCAGCAGTCGGACAGGGGTATATGGCTACACCTTC.

This clonotype was seen at least ten times. The chain recombines TRBV27 with TRBJ1-5; D uncertain. The V and J ends lost 4 bases and 5 bases respectively, with 9 bases between them. From germline, CDR1 is MNHEY and CDR2 SMNVEV (reference sequence). The CDR3 is 13 amino acids. The CDR3 sequence: CASSYGPDQPQHF. For the CDR3, the DNA is TGTGCCAGCAGTTATGGGCCGGATCAGCCCCAGCATTTT.

This chain links TRBV28 with TRBJ2-3; D is tentatively TRBD1 or TRBD2 (5 bases each). The V end was cut by 2 bases, the J end by 10 bases, with 19 bases between. The CDR3 totals 15 residues. Germline V gives CDR1 MDHEN, CDR2 SYDVKM. This CDR3 reads CASSLMGQGPRSQYF. The CDR3 region has the DNA TGTGCCAGCAGTTTAATGGGCCAGGGACCCCGATCGCAGTATTTT.

This clonotype was found many times. The chain employs TRBV15 and TRBJ2-4, with TRBD2 matching 10 bases. Germline V gives CDR1 LNHNV, CDR2 YYDKDF (reference sequence). The CDR3 runs 18 residues. V lost 0 bases, J lost 7 bases, and 12 bases stayed unmatched. The CDR3 protein is CATSRELAGRISSNIQYF. The CDR3 DNA reads TGTGCCACCAGCAGAGAACTAGCGGGAAGGATCAGCTCGAACATTCAGTACTTC.

This clonotype was recorded at least ten times. The gene calls are TRBV5-1 and TRBJ2-7; no definite D call. There are 14 residues in the CDR3. Germline V gene data show CDR1 as SGHRS and CDR2 as YFSETQ. The V gene lost 0 bases and the J gene lost 0 bases, with 7 bases spanning the gap. CDR3 sequence (DNA): TGCGCCAGCAGCTTGGCCGACGACTCCTACGAGCAGTACTTC. Translated, it gives CASSLADDSYEQYF. The full variable domain, with the rest looked up from reference TRBV5-1 and TRBJ2-7, is KAGVTQTPRYLIKTRGQQVTLSCSPISGHRSVSWYQQTPGQGLQFLFEYFSETQRNKGNFPGRFSGRQFSNSRSEMNVSTLELGDSALYLCASSLADDSYEQYFGPGTRLTVT.

This clonotype turned up a few times. The chain carries TRBV5-6 and TRBJ2-1, with 11 bases aligning to TRBD2. This CDR3 is 15 amino acids long. Germline lookup yields CDR1 SGHDT and CDR2 YYEEEE. The ends lost 2 bases at V and 7 bases at J; junction bases unmatched: 5. CDR3 bases: TGTGCCAGCAGCTTACTAGCGGGAGATGGGAATGAGCAGTTCTTC. Its translation is CASSLLAGDGNEQFF. Looking up the rest from reference TRBV5-6 and TRBJ2-1 gives the full variable domain: DAGVTQSPTHLIKTRGQQVTLRCSPKSGHDTVSWYQQALGQGPQFIFQYYEEEERQRGNFPDRFSGHQFPNYSSELNVNALLLGDSALYLCASSLLAGDGNEQFFGPGTRLTVL.

This chain links TRBV12-3 or TRBV12-4 with TRBJ2-5, with a weak D call TRBD1 (5 bases). This CDR3 has 13 residues. Trimming took off 3 bases at V and 5 bases at J, with 10 bases between the two ends. The DNA for the CDR3 is TGTGCCAGCAGTTTGGACATTTTGGAGACCCAGTACTTC. Its protein is CASSLDILETQYF.

This clonotype was observed many times. This chain connects TRBV5-1 to TRBJ2-5; 9 bases are a match to TRBD2. The CDR3 is 17 amino acids. After removal of 4 bases from V and 5 bases from J, the junction contained 15 bases not matched to a gene. CDR1 is SGHRS and CDR2 is YFSETQ in the germline V gene. CDR3 loop: CASSTRPGLATVETQYF. CDR3 coding DNA: TGCGCCAGCAGCACCCGGCCGGGACTAGCAACTGTGGAGACCCAGTACTTC. Drawing the rest from reference TRBV5-1 and TRBJ2-5, the complete variable domain is KAGVTQTPRYLIKTRGQQVTLSCSPISGHRSVSWYQQTPGQGLQFLFEYFSETQRNKGNFPGRFSGRQFSNSRSEMNVSTLELGDSALYLCASSTRPGLATVETQYFGPGTRLLVL.

V and J are TRBV28 and TRBJ2-4, with D possibly being TRBD2 (5 bases). The germline V gene has CDR1 MDHEN and CDR2 SYDVKM. This CDR3 comprises 14 residues. The V end lost 6 bases, the J end lost 2 bases, and 11 bases lay between the germline ends. CDR3 amino acids: CASSLLESKNIQYF. CDR3 nucleotide sequence: TGTGCCAGCAGCCTACTAGAGTCCAAAAACATTCAGTACTTC.

This clonotype was counted a few times. The chain couples TRBV7-9 to TRBJ1-2; D may be TRBD1 (5 bases). Deletions cut 3 bases from V and 7 bases from J, with 21 bases between. This CDR3 is 16 amino acids long. The germline CDR1 and CDR2 sequences are SEHNR and FQNEAQ (reference sequence). The CDR3 spells CASSFFPPPGLGGYTF. The CDR3, as DNA: TGTGCCAGCAGCTTTTTTCCCCCCCCAGGGTTAGGTGGCTACACCTTC. Supplemented by reference TRBV7-9 and TRBJ1-2, the full variable domain reads DTGVSQNPRHKITKRGQNVTFRCDPISEHNRLYWYRQTLGQGPEFLTYFQNEAQLEKSRLLSDRFSAERPKGSFSTLEIQRTEQGDSAMYLCASSFFPPPGLGGYTFGSGTRLTVV.

This clonotype turned up a few times. The chain employs TRBV5-1 and TRBJ2-7; D might be TRBD1 (5 bases). Trimming took off 5 bases at V and 0 bases at J, with 12 bases between the two ends. This CDR3 contains 14 residues. Germline lookup yields CDR1 SGHRS and CDR2 YFSETQ. The chain's CDR3 is CASSNQGISYEQYF. CDR3 nucleotides: TGCGCCAGCAGTAACCAGGGCATCTCCTACGAGCAGTACTTC.

The table lists this clonotype with many counts. The V call is TRBV29-1, the J call TRBJ1-1; D is unclear. CDR3 length: 10 amino acids. Germline values: CDR1 SQVTM, CDR2 ANQGSEA. Trimming pared 1 base from V and 8 bases from J, leaving 5 bases between. CDR3 amino acids: CSVEGGEAFF. CDR3 sequence (DNA): TGCAGCGTTGAAGGAGGCGAAGCTTTCTTT.

This clonotype was seen once. This could be a read error, since a much larger clone is one nucleotide away. The rearrangement joins TRBV13 to TRBJ1-2; TRBD1 agrees at 8 bases. CDR3 length: 16 amino acids. Germline lookup yields CDR1 PRHDT and CDR2 FYEKMQ (reference sequence). CDR3 nucleotide sequence: TGTGCCAGCAGCCCACCCAGCACAGGGGGAAACTATGGCTTCACCTTC. It codes for CASSPPSTGGNYGFTF. The full variable domain, with the rest looked up from reference TRBV13 and TRBJ1-2, is AAGVIQSPRHLIKEKRETATLKCYPIPRHDTVYWYQQGPGQDPQFLISFYEKMQSDKGSIPDRFSAQQFSDYHSELNMSSLELGDSALYFCASSPPSTGGNYGFTFGSGTRLTVV.

This clonotype showed up many times. J is TRBJ2-5 and V is TRBV5-1, with 7 bases matching TRBD2. V lost 0 bases, J lost 2 bases, and 7 bases stayed unmatched. This CDR3 is built from 16 residues. Germline assignment: CDR1 SGHRS and CDR2 YFSETQ. The CDR3 here is CASSLAGGAGQETQYF. For the CDR3, the DNA is TGCGCCAGCAGCTTGGCCGGTGGAGCGGGACAAGAGACCCAGTACTTC.

Only a few counts were recorded for this clonotype. The chain has TRBV11-2 and TRBJ2-7; possibly TRBD2 for D (5 bases). Per germline, CDR1 SGHAT and CDR2 FQNNGV. The germline V and J ends were trimmed by 4 bases and 3 bases, with 16 bases remaining between them. There are 15 residues in the CDR3. This CDR3 is CASSYIRGRIYEQYF. CDR3 nucleotide sequence: TGTGCCAGCAGCTACATTCGGGGTAGGATCTACGAGCAGTACTTC.